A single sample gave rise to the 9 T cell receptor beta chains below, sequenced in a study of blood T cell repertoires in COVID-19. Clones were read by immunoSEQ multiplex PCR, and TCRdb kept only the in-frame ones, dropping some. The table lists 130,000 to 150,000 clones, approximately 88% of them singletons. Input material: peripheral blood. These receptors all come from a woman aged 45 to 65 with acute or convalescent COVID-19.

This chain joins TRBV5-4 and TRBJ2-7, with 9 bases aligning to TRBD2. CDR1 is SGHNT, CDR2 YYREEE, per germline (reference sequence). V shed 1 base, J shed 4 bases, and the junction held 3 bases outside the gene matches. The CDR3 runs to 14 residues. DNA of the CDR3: TGTGCCAGCAGCTTGTCTAGCGGGAAGTACGAGCAGTACTTC. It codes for CASSLSSGKYEQYF.

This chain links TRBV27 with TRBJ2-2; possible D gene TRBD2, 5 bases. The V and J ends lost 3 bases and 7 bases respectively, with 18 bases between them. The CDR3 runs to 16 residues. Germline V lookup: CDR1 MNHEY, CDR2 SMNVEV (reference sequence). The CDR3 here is CASSFFGSGKSGELFF. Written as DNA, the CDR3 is TGTGCCAGCAGTTTCTTCGGGTCGGGGAAAAGCGGGGAGCTGTTTTTT.

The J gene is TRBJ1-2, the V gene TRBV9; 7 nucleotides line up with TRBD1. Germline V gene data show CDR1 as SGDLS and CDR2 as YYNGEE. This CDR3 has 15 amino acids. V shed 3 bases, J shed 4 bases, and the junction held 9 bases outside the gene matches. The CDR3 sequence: CASSGGEGAFYGYTF. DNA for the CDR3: TGTGCCAGCAGCGGGGGAGAGGGGGCCTTCTATGGCTACACCTTC.

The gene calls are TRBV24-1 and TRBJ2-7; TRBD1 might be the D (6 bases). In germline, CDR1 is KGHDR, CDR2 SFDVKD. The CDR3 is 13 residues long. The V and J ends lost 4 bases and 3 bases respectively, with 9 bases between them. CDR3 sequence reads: CATSDSGVYEQYF. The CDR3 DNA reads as TGTGCCACCAGTGACTCAGGGGTCTACGAGCAGTACTTC.

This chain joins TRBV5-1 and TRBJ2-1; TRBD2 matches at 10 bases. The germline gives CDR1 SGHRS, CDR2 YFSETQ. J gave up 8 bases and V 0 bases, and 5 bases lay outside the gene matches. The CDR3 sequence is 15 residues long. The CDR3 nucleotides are TGCGCCAGCAGCTTGGCTAGCGGGGGTGGAGATGAGCAGTTCTTC. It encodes CASSLASGGGDEQFF.

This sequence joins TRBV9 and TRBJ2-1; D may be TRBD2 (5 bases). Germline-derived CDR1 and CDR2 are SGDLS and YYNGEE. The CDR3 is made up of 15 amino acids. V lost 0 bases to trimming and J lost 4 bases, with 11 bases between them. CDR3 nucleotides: TGTGCCAGCAGCGTAGGGTCTAGCAGTTACAATGAGCAGTTCTTC. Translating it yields CASSVGSSSYNEQFF.

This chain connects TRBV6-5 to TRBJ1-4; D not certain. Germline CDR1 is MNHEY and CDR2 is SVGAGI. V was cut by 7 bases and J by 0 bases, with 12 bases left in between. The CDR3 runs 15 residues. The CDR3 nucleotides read TGTGCCAGCACCTCCGGGGAAACAACTAATGAAAAACTGTTTTTT. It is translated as CASTSGETTNEKLFF.

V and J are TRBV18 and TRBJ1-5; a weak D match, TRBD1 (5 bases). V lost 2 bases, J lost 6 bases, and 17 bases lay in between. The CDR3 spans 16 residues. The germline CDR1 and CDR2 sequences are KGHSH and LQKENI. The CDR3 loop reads CASSPLGGERRQPQHF. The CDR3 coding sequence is TGTGCCAGCTCACCATTGGGGGGAGAAAGGCGTCAGCCCCAGCATTTT.

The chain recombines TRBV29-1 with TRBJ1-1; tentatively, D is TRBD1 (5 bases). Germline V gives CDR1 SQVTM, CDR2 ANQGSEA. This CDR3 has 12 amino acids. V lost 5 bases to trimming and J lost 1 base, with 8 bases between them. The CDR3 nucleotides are TGCAGCGTTATTCAGGGGAACACTGAAGCTTTCTTT. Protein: CSVIQGNTEAFF.